The 22 T cell receptor beta chains below were found in one sample sequenced in a study of CD8 T cells in ankylosing spondylitis. One entry per CDR3 protein results from TCRdb running MiXCR on the 5' RACE reads. The table lists nearly 350,000 distinct CDR3 sequences, approximately 14% of them singletons, with around 1% in the top ten. The sample comprised blood, either unsorted or a sorted T cell fraction (not recorded which). These receptors all stem from a male donor with ankylosing spondylitis or in good health (not recorded which).

This clonotype was counted a few times. The chain recombines TRBV29-1 with TRBJ2-7; D is possibly TRBD1 (6 bases). The V end was cut by 7 bases, the J end by 4 bases, with 11 bases between. Germline V gene data show CDR1 as SQVTM and CDR2 as ANQGSEA. The CDR3 covers 11 residues. The CDR3 DNA follows: TGCAGCGCGGGACATACGTACGAGCAGTACTTC. Translating gives CSAGHTYEQYF.

The chain is built from TRBV5-4 and TRBJ2-1, with 8 positions matching TRBD2. There are 16 residues in the CDR3. Germline V lookup: CDR1 SGHNT, CDR2 YYREEE (reference sequence). V dropped 0 bases and J dropped 6; count of bases not matched to a gene: 8. CDR3 residues: CASSLGSRGGANEQFF. The CDR3 DNA reads TGTGCCAGCAGCTTGGGGTCCCGGGGGGGGGCCAATGAGCAGTTCTTC.

This clonotype showed up just a few times. The chain links TRBV20-1 to TRBJ2-3; 10 bases are a match to TRBD1. The germline V gene encodes CDR1 DFQATT and CDR2 SNEGSKA (reference sequence). This CDR3 has 14 amino acids. The CDR3 reads CSTYGTGGTDTQYF. The CDR3 DNA reads as TGCAGCACCTACGGGACAGGGGGCACAGATACGCAGTATTTT.

This rearrangement joins TRBV5-4 to TRBJ2-3, with 9 bases that match TRBD1. Trimming took 3 bases from V and 1 from J; bases not matched to a gene: 6. The germline V gene has CDR1 SGHNT and CDR2 YYREEE (reference sequence). There are 16 residues in the CDR3. CDR3 sequence: CASSWGRQGGTDTQYF. The CDR3 bases are TGTGCCAGCAGCTGGGGTAGACAGGGGGGCACAGATACGCAGTATTTT. The full variable domain, rest sourced from reference TRBV5-4 and TRBJ2-3, is ETGVTQSPTHLIKTRGQQVTLRCSSQSGHNTVSWYQQALGQGPQFIFQYYREEENGRGNFPPRFSGLQFPNYSSELNVNALELDDSALYLCASSWGRQGGTDTQYFGPGTRLTVL.

This chain uses TRBV12-3 or TRBV12-4 with TRBJ1-4, with 8 bases identical to TRBD1. The J segment lost 8 bases and the V segment lost 1 base, leaving 6 bases of the junction unmatched. The CDR3 is 15 residues long. The chain's CDR3 is CASSLGTGTGEKLFF. The CDR3 bases are TGTGCCAGCAGTTTAGGGACAGGGACGGGGGAAAAACTGTTTTTT.

This clonotype appeared many times. The gene calls are TRBV6-4 and TRBJ2-2; D call uncertain. The CDR3 contains 14 residues. Trimming cost V 8 bases and J 1 base, with 11 bases left between them. Germline CDR1 is MRHNA and CDR2 is SNTAGT. CDR3 coding DNA: TGTGCCAGCCGAACCACGGGGAACACCGGGGAGCTGTTTTTT. It is translated as CASRTTGNTGELFF.

This chain connects TRBV10-3 to TRBJ2-3; the D is unclear. Per the germline V gene, CDR1 is ENHRY and CDR2 is SYGVKD. This CDR3 contains 13 residues. Trimming took 0 bases from V and 5 from J, leaving 6 bases between them. CDR3 DNA: TGTGCCATCAGTGAGTCGACTGTAGATACGCAGTATTTT. It specifies CAISESTVDTQYF.

CDR3 in DNA: TGTGCCAGCACCGACTGGATGAATTCACCCCTCCACTTT. Residues: CASTDWMNSPLHF. The chain recombines TRBV25-1 with TRBJ1-6; D call uncertain. V was clipped by 7 bases and J by 7 bases, with 11 bases between them. The CDR3 covers 13 residues. From germline, CDR1 is MGHDK and CDR2 SYGVNS.

This clonotype was seen a few times. The rearrangement joins TRBV7-9 to TRBJ2-5, with a weak D call TRBD1 (5 bases). The CDR3 sequence is 15 residues long. Germline-derived CDR1 and CDR2 are SEHNR and FQNEAQ (reference sequence). Trimming removed 0 bases from V and 2 bases from J, with 10 bases in between. CDR3 sequence reads: CASSLASTEQETQYF. The CDR3 nucleotides read TGTGCCAGCAGCTTAGCTTCGACAGAGCAAGAGACCCAGTACTTC.

The chain joins TRBV3-1 to TRBJ2-6, with D tentatively TRBD2 (6 bases). The V and J ends lost 9 bases and 1 base respectively, with 19 bases between them. Per the germline V gene, CDR1 is LGHDT and CDR2 is YNNKEL (reference sequence). The CDR3 has 17 amino acids. CDR3 amino acids: CASGTGTQLSGANVLTF. The DNA of the CDR3 is TGTGCCAGTGGTACCGGGACTCAATTATCTGGGGCCAACGTCCTGACTTTC.

This clonotype has just a few counts. The chain employs TRBV6-5 and TRBJ2-7; 8 nucleotides match TRBD2. Per germline, CDR1 MNHEY and CDR2 SVGAGI. The CDR3 is 15 residues long. J gave up 9 bases and V 7 bases, and 17 bases lay outside the gene matches. CDR3 DNA sequence: TGTGCCAGCAATTCGGGGGGGACGGCCTTCCTGGGGCAGTACTTC. Protein sequence: CASNSGGTAFLGQYF.

The V gene is TRBV20-1, the J gene TRBJ1-1; the D is unclear. Trimming shortened V by 0 bases and J by 1 base, and 6 bases separated the two germline ends. Per germline, CDR1 DFQATT and CDR2 SNEGSKA (reference sequence). The CDR3 has 13 amino acids. CDR3 sequence reads: CSARDQANTEAFF. The CDR3 DNA is TGCAGTGCTAGAGACCAGGCGAACACTGAAGCTTTCTTT.

The chain combines TRBV3-1 with TRBJ2-7; the D gene could be TRBD1 or TRBD2 (6 bases each). Germline V gene lookup returns CDR1 LGHDT and CDR2 YNNKEL (reference sequence). The CDR3 has 15 amino acids. The V end was cut by 5 bases, the J end by 3 bases, with 17 bases between. CDR3 sequence reads: CASSESRGGGYEQYF. The CDR3 coding sequence is TGTGCCAGCAGCGAAAGCAGGGGAGGTGGCTACGAGCAGTACTTC.

V usage is TRBV21-1 and J usage is TRBJ2-7; TRBD1 is the table's D call and was not checked against the DNA. TRBV21-1 constitutes a pseudogene. The CDR3 is 13 residues long. In DNA, the CDR3 is TGTGCCAGCAGCAAAGGGGGGTTTTGCGAGCAGTACTTC. This codes for CASSKGGFCEQYF.

This clonotype was seen a single time. The genes are TRBV18 and TRBJ2-2; D not resolved. The CDR3 covers 14 residues. CDR1 is KGHSH, CDR2 LQKENI, per germline. Deletions cut 2 bases from V and 0 bases from J, with 4 bases between. CDR3 sequence: CASSPNTNTGELFF. The CDR3 DNA follows: TGTGCCAGCTCACCAAACACGAACACCGGGGAGCTGTTTTTT.

V is TRBV10-2 and J is TRBJ2-7, with D possibly being TRBD1 (6 bases). Germline lookup yields CDR1 WSHSY and CDR2 SAAADI. This CDR3 contains 15 residues. The V and J ends lost 1 base and 4 bases respectively, with 14 bases between them. CDR3 residues: CASSELTGSFYEQYF. CDR3 in DNA: TGCGCCAGCAGTGAGTTAACAGGGTCCTTTTACGAGCAGTACTTC.

The chain couples TRBV6-1 to TRBJ1-1, with D possibly TRBD1 on 5 matching bases. The CDR3 is made up of 15 amino acids. Germline V lookup: CDR1 MNHNS, CDR2 SASEGT. V gave up 7 bases and J gave up 0 bases, with 15 bases separating them. CDR3 loop: CASTVEAGLNTEAFF. Written as DNA, the CDR3 is TGTGCCAGCACCGTGGAGGCAGGGCTGAACACTGAAGCTTTCTTT.

This clonotype was counted between two and nine times. The J gene is TRBJ2-7, the V gene TRBV12-3 or TRBV12-4; 7 bases are a match to TRBD2. The J segment lost 2 bases and the V segment lost 3 bases, leaving 4 bases of the junction unmatched. This CDR3 has 14 amino acids. The CDR3 here is CASSLLAVPYEQYF. DNA for the CDR3: TGTGCCAGCAGTTTGCTAGCGGTGCCCTACGAGCAGTACTTC.

This clonotype was seen more than once but under ten times. The rearrangement uses TRBV3-1 and TRBJ2-7; D unresolved. The germline V gene has CDR1 LGHDT and CDR2 YNNKEL (reference sequence). CDR3 length: 13 amino acids. V lost 2 bases and J lost 5, with 10 bases in between. The CDR3 here is CASSQISGHEQYF. CDR3 in DNA: TGTGCCAGCAGCCAAATTTCGGGCCACGAGCAGTACTTC.

This clonotype was seen just once. V and J are TRBV19 and TRBJ1-2; D is possibly TRBD1 (5 bases). This CDR3 has 15 residues. The germline gives CDR1 LNHDA, CDR2 SQIVND (reference sequence). V was trimmed by 7 bases and J by 3 bases, leaving 18 bases between them. The CDR3 protein is CASKGSGRGDYGYTF. The CDR3 region has the DNA TGTGCCAGTAAGGGGTCGGGGAGAGGAGACTATGGCTACACCTTC. The full variable domain, rest sourced from reference TRBV19 and TRBJ1-2, is DGGITQSPKYLFRKEGQNVTLSCEQNLNHDAMYWYRQDPGQGLRLIYYSQIVNDFQKGDIAEGYSVSREKKESFPLTVTSAQKNPTAFYLCASKGSGRGDYGYTFGSGTRLTVV.

This clonotype showed up just a few times. The rearrangement joins TRBV6-6 to TRBJ2-3; TRBD2 is a possible D gene (6 bases). Germline V gene sequence: CDR1 MNHNY, CDR2 SVGAGI (reference sequence). The CDR3 length is 13 residues. Trimming stripped 6 bases from V and 11 bases from J, with 18 bases between. In DNA form, the CDR3 reads TGTGCCAGCAGGGACGGAGGTGGGGGGATGCAGTATTTT. Translating it yields CASRDGGGGMQYF.

The genes are TRBV20-1 and TRBJ2-3; D perhaps matches TRBD1 (5 bases). From germline, CDR1 is DFQATT and CDR2 SNEGSKA (reference sequence). This CDR3 has 13 amino acids. V was pared by 8 bases and J by 3 bases, with 15 bases between. The CDR3 reads CSSPGPGTDTQYF. DNA for the CDR3: TGCAGTTCCCCTGGCCCAGGGACAGATACGCAGTATTTT.